The 15 T cell receptor beta chains reported below all come from one sample, sequenced in a study of shared clonotypes between healthy human individuals. TCRdb's copy holds only in-frame clones and misses some; the assay was immunoSEQ multiplex PCR. The sample holds some 2.3 million clones, over 85% seen once. Sequenced sample: naive CD4+ T cells from PBMCs. Sample subset: CD45RA+ positively selected. Every receptor here comes from a man aged 18 to 29 in good health. Some clones in this sample may be carry-over from other donors' samples.

The J gene is TRBJ1-1, the V gene TRBV29-1; no clear D. Trimming left V 6 bases short and J 0 bases short, with 14 bases between. Germline V CDR1 and CDR2: SQVTM, ANQGSEA. The CDR3 loop spans 14 amino acids. In nucleotides, the CDR3 is TGCAGCGTGAAGGTAGAATGGGTGAACACTGAAGCTTTCTTT. This codes for CSVKVEWVNTEAFF.

The chain carries TRBV18 and TRBJ2-7; possibly TRBD1 for D (6 bases). The CDR3 loop spans 14 amino acids. Per the germline V gene, CDR1 is KGHSH and CDR2 is LQKENI. Deletions cut 6 bases from V and 0 bases from J, with 12 bases between. The CDR3 spells CASSADRYSYEQYF. The DNA for the CDR3 is TGTGCCAGCTCCGCTGACAGGTACTCCTACGAGCAGTACTTC.

The chain couples TRBV7-9 to TRBJ2-5; TRBD2 might be the D (5 bases). The length of the CDR3 is 14 residues. V was clipped by 6 bases and J by 2 bases, with 13 bases between them. Per the germline V gene, CDR1 is SEHNR and CDR2 is FQNEAQ (reference sequence). For the CDR3, the DNA is TGTGCCAGCAGTACTAATCCGGGGCAAGAGACCCAGTACTTC. Its protein product is CASSTNPGQETQYF.

This chain links TRBV16 with TRBJ2-6, with TRBD2 matching over 7 bases. Germline CDR1 reads KGHSY; CDR2 reads FQNENV. J gave up 7 bases and V 4 bases, and 1 base lay outside the gene matches. This CDR3 is 13 amino acids long. The CDR3 reads CASSRGGANVLTF. CDR3 bases: TGTGCCAGCAGCCGCGGGGGAGCCAACGTCCTGACTTTC. The entire variable domain, with the rest obtained from reference TRBV16 and TRBJ2-6, is as follows: GEEVAQTPKHLVRGEGQKAKLYCAPIKGHSYVFWYQQVLKNEFKFLISFQNENVFDETGMPKERFSAKCLPNSPCSLEIQATKLEDSAVYFCASSRGGANVLTFGAGSRLTVL.

The count of this clone is one. The chain is built from TRBV6-1 and TRBJ2-7; D is perhaps TRBD2 (6 bases). The CDR3 covers 13 residues. CDR1 is MNHNS, CDR2 SASEGT, per germline. V lost 6 bases, J lost 0 bases, and 9 bases lay in between. The CDR3 DNA is TGTGCCAGCAGGGCCGGGAGCTCCTACGAGCAGTACTTC. Its translation is CASRAGSSYEQYF.

This chain connects TRBV5-1 to TRBJ2-3, with 10 bases matching TRBD2. The CDR3 spans 16 residues. CDR1 and CDR2 from the germline V gene are SGHRS and YFSETQ. V was pared by 6 bases and J by 2 bases, with 9 bases of the junction left unmatched. The CDR3, as DNA: TGCGCCAGCAAAATGCTAGCGGGAGACTACACAGATACGCAGTATTTT. Residues: CASKMLAGDYTDTQYF.

The genes are TRBV19 and TRBJ2-5; 11 bases map to TRBD2. CDR1 LNHDA and CDR2 SQIVND come from the germline V gene (reference sequence). CDR3 size: 17 residues. V lost 5 bases, J lost 1 base, and 9 bases stayed unmatched. Here the CDR3 reads CASSSGLAGPFQETQYF. CDR3 DNA sequence: TGTGCCAGTAGTTCAGGACTAGCGGGCCCCTTCCAAGAGACCCAGTACTTC.

The chain employs TRBV5-4 and TRBJ2-3, with 8 bases matching TRBD1. Germline V gene data show CDR1 as SGHNT and CDR2 as YYREEE (reference sequence). After removal of 0 bases from V and 5 bases from J, the junction contained 11 bases not matched to a gene. The CDR3 covers 17 residues. CDR3 loop: CASSLGARTGTGDTQYF. The CDR3 DNA reads TGTGCCAGCAGCTTGGGGGCCCGGACAGGGACAGGAGATACGCAGTATTTT.

The gene calls are TRBV5-5 and TRBJ1-4; perhaps TRBD1 as D (6 bases). The CDR3 has 14 residues. The V gene's germline CDR1 is SGHKS and CDR2 YYEKEE (reference sequence). The V end was cut by 1 base, the J end by 7 bases, with 11 bases between. This CDR3 is CASSLFGQLEKLFF. The CDR3 bases are TGTGCCAGCAGCTTGTTCGGACAGCTTGAAAAACTGTTTTTT.

The chain joins TRBV6-5 to TRBJ2-1; unclear D gene. There are 15 residues in the CDR3. Germline V gene data show CDR1 as MNHEY and CDR2 as SVGAGI. V was clipped by 4 bases and J by 4 bases, with 14 bases between them. CDR3 coding DNA: TGTGCCAGCAGTTCCCCCCGGACGGATTACAATGAGCAGTTCTTC. Its protein product is CASSSPRTDYNEQFF.

This chain joins TRBV6-5 and TRBJ1-1; no clear D gene. CDR3 length: 13 amino acids. Trimming took 6 bases from V and 1 from J, leaving 9 bases between them. CDR1 and CDR2 (germline): MNHEY, SVGAGI. For the CDR3, the DNA is TGTGCCAGCAGCACAACTGAGAACACTGAAGCTTTCTTT. Translating it yields CASSTTENTEAFF.

The V gene is TRBV18, the J gene TRBJ2-1; a possible D gene is TRBD1 (6 bases). There are 15 residues in the CDR3. V lost 3 bases, J lost 4 bases, and 13 bases lay in between. Per germline, CDR1 KGHSH and CDR2 LQKENI. The DNA of the CDR3 is TGTGCCAGCTCACCCCCGGACAGAATATACAATGAGCAGTTCTTC. Translation gives CASSPPDRIYNEQFF.

This chain joins TRBV6-5 and TRBJ1-1; D remains unclear. The CDR3 is 11 residues long. Deletions cut 5 bases from V and 8 bases from J, with 9 bases between. The V gene's germline CDR1 is MNHEY and CDR2 SVGAGI. The DNA for the CDR3 is TGTGCCAGCAGTGCTGGGGAGGAAGCTTTCTTT. It is translated as CASSAGEEAFF.

This rearrangement joins TRBV5-1 to TRBJ2-1, with a weak D call TRBD2 (6 bases). This CDR3 region has 16 residues. V lost 4 bases and J lost 0, with 14 bases in between. Germline assignment: CDR1 SGHRS and CDR2 YFSETQ. The CDR3 loop is CASSPLAVSSYNEQFF. DNA for the CDR3: TGCGCCAGCAGCCCATTAGCGGTTAGCTCCTACAATGAGCAGTTCTTC.

The chain carries TRBV7-9 and TRBJ1-1, with D unclear. CDR1 and CDR2 from the germline V gene are SEHNR and FQNEAQ (reference sequence). This CDR3 has 14 residues. V gave up 7 bases and J gave up 0 bases, with 12 bases separating them. The CDR3 here is CASITTQLNTEAFF. The CDR3 coding sequence is TGTGCCAGCATCACCACTCAGTTGAACACTGAAGCTTTCTTT.